These 19 T cell receptor beta chains were sequenced from one sample in a study of T cells after yellow fever vaccination (dated by TCRdb to the late 2010s). Libraries were made using 5' RACE. Instrument used: Illumina HiSeq 2500. TCRdb trimmed public reads at Q25 via fastp, called clones via MiXCR and kept in-frame beta chains. CDR3 protein duplicates are merged, each entry listing the most common genes and DNA. Within this sample are a few hundred thousand distinct CDR3 sequences, with 17% of them counted one time only. The top ten clones comprise roughly 17% of the sample. The meaning of the sample's treatment or condition label: live attenuated yellow fever vaccine strain. Here the sequenced sample was PBMCs, taken around 5 days after the first yellow fever vaccination. These receptors were taken from a man aged 18 to 29 who received the YFV17D yellow fever vaccine.

The chain combines TRBV7-2 with TRBJ2-3; D may match TRBD1 or TRBD2 (6 bases each). The V gene's germline CDR1 is SGHTA and CDR2 FQGNSA. Trimming pared 1 base from V and 4 bases from J, leaving 12 bases between. This CDR3 has 15 residues. DNA for the CDR3: TGTGCCAGCAGCTTAGATGGGGGGCGCCCAGATACGCAGTATTTT. Translating gives CASSLDGGRPDTQYF.

The sample holds many counts of this clonotype. This rearrangement joins TRBV5-1 to TRBJ2-2; the D gene is possibly TRBD2 (5 bases). Germline V gives CDR1 SGHRS, CDR2 YFSETQ. Trimming took 5 bases from V and 5 from J, leaving 16 bases between them. The length of the CDR3 is 15 residues. CDR3 region: CASSPDFSGTGELFF. The CDR3 DNA sequence: TGCGCCAGCAGTCCGGATTTCTCGGGGACCGGGGAGCTGTTTTTT.

The chain is built from TRBV4-2 and TRBJ1-3, with D possibly matching TRBD1 (5 bases). The V gene lost 0 bases and the J gene lost 3 bases, with 9 bases spanning the gap. CDR1 is LGHNA, CDR2 YNFKEQ, per germline. This CDR3 has 15 amino acids. CDR3 sequence (DNA): TGTGCCAGCAGCCAAGATAAGACAGTTGGAAACACCATATATTTT. Its protein is CASSQDKTVGNTIYF.

The rearrangement uses TRBV28 and TRBJ1-5; D is ambiguous. Germline-derived CDR1 and CDR2 are MDHEN and SYDVKM. The CDR3 is made up of 14 amino acids. Deletions cut 8 bases from V and 5 bases from J, with 16 bases between. CDR3 DNA sequence: TGTGCCAGCGGTCTCTGGGCAGCTGATCAGCCCCAGCATTTT. This codes for CASGLWAADQPQHF.

The chain joins TRBV7-2 to TRBJ1-5; D remains ambiguous. This CDR3 spans 12 amino acids. Looked up from germline, CDR1 is SGHTA and CDR2 is FQGNSA. Deletions cut 3 bases from V and 6 bases from J, with 6 bases between. This CDR3 reads CASSLPPQPQHF. CDR3 nucleotides: TGTGCCAGCAGCTTGCCTCCTCAGCCCCAGCATTTT.

V usage is TRBV11-3 and J usage is TRBJ2-1; D ambiguous. V was pared by 0 bases and J by 8 bases, with 8 bases between. Germline loops: CDR1 SGHNT, CDR2 YENEEA. This CDR3 comprises 13 residues. In DNA form, the CDR3 reads TGTGCCAGCAGCTTAGAAGAATTCGATGAGCAGTTCTTC. Translation: CASSLEEFDEQFF.

This clonotype was found a few times. The V call is TRBV7-8, the J call TRBJ2-1, with D tentatively TRBD1 (6 bases). Trimming pared 0 bases from V and 2 bases from J, leaving 14 bases between. In germline, CDR1 is SGHVS, CDR2 FQNEAQ. This CDR3 has 17 residues. In DNA, the CDR3 is TGTGCCAGCAGCTTAGCGTTTGGGACACCCACCTACAATGAGCAGTTCTTC. It is translated as CASSLAFGTPTYNEQFF.

The rearrangement uses TRBV24-1 and TRBJ2-3; TRBD1 matches at 9 bases. J was trimmed by 5 bases and V by 7 bases; bases with no gene match: 6. Germline assignment: CDR1 KGHDR and CDR2 SFDVKD. The CDR3 extends over 14 amino acids. Here the CDR3 reads CATRGQGPRDTQYF. CDR3 nucleotides: TGTGCCACCAGAGGACAGGGGCCCAGAGATACGCAGTATTTT.

The chain joins TRBV7-9 to TRBJ2-2; TRBD2 might be the D (6 bases). Trimming removed 1 base from V and 6 bases from J, with 9 bases in between. This CDR3 has 14 amino acids. CDR1 and CDR2 (germline): SEHNR, FQNEAQ (reference sequence). Here the CDR3 reads CASSLEGRPGELFF. The CDR3 DNA reads TGTGCCAGCAGCTTAGAGGGGAGGCCCGGGGAGCTGTTTTTT.

This clonotype has just a few counts. V gene TRBV12-3 or TRBV12-4 combines with J gene TRBJ1-5; D gene ambiguous. Trimming removed 5 bases at V and 6 bases at J, with 11 bases between. The CDR3 runs 13 residues. The CDR3 bases are TGTGCCAGCAGTGGGGTAGGAGGTCAGCCCCAGCATTTT. It translates to CASSGVGGQPQHF.

This clonotype was seen only a few times. This sequence joins TRBV6-2 or TRBV6-3 and TRBJ2-3; TRBD2 matches at 7 bases. Germline CDR1 reads MNHEY; CDR2 reads SVGEGT. The CDR3 has 16 residues. V shed 6 bases, J shed 0 bases, and the junction held 9 bases outside the gene matches. The CDR3 region is CASRRWASGSTDTQYF. The DNA for the CDR3 is TGTGCCAGCAGACGCTGGGCTAGCGGTAGCACAGATACGCAGTATTTT.

A few counts support this clonotype. The rearrangement uses TRBV6-1 and TRBJ1-2; 8 positions match TRBD1. V was pared by 2 bases and J by 4 bases, with 9 bases of the junction left unmatched. Germline V gene data show CDR1 as MNHNS and CDR2 as SASEGT. The CDR3 covers 16 residues. The CDR3, as DNA: TGTGCCAGCAGTGAATCCTGGACAGGGACCGGCTATGGCTACACCTTC. Translation: CASSESWTGTGYGYTF.

This clonotype appeared a few times. This sequence joins TRBV27 and TRBJ1-6, with no clear D. Trimming removed 3 bases from V and 0 bases from J, with 6 bases in between. Germline CDR1 reads MNHEY; CDR2 reads SMNVEV (reference sequence). The CDR3 extends over 15 amino acids. This chain's CDR3 is CASSFRSSYNSPLHF. The CDR3 DNA sequence: TGTGCCAGCAGTTTCAGGAGCTCCTATAATTCACCCCTCCACTTT.

J is TRBJ2-1 and V is TRBV27, with 12 bases aligning to TRBD1. Germline loops: CDR1 MNHEY, CDR2 SMNVEV (reference sequence). The CDR3 is 16 amino acids. The ends lost 10 bases at V and 8 bases at J; junction bases unmatched: 15. CDR3 amino acids: CATVPAGTGGKDEQFF. Here the CDR3 DNA reads TGTGCCACCGTACCCGCAGGGACAGGGGGCAAGGATGAGCAGTTCTTC.

V usage is TRBV7-2 and J usage is TRBJ1-6; D remains unclear. This CDR3 contains 17 residues. CDR1 is SGHTA and CDR2 is FQGNSA in the germline V gene. Trimming took 5 bases from V and 0 from J, leaving 14 bases between them. The CDR3 is CASSPGPWSSYNSPLHF. The CDR3 region has the DNA TGTGCCAGCAGCCCCGGGCCGTGGAGCTCCTATAATTCACCCCTCCACTTT.

This clonotype was detected only a few times. This sequence joins TRBV19 and TRBJ2-7, with unresolved D. Trimming cost V 3 bases and J 6 bases, with 9 bases left between them. The CDR3 totals 12 residues. Per germline, CDR1 LNHDA and CDR2 SQIVND (reference sequence). CDR3 region: CASSISASEQYF. For the CDR3, the DNA is TGTGCCAGTAGTATCAGCGCGTCCGAGCAGTACTTC.

V gene TRBV7-6 combines with J gene TRBJ2-7, with 8 bases aligning to TRBD1. From germline, CDR1 is SGHVS and CDR2 FNYEAQ. The CDR3 is made up of 16 amino acids. J lost 6 bases, V lost 0 bases, and 10 bases had no gene match. The CDR3 sequence is CASSLAGTGTLSEQYF. CDR3 sequence (DNA): TGTGCCAGCAGCTTAGCGGGGACAGGTACCCTTTCCGAGCAGTACTTC.

This clonotype was detected many times. V is TRBV6-1 and J is TRBJ2-2, with no clear D. V lost 2 bases and J 2 bases, leaving 3 bases between the germline ends. The germline V gene encodes CDR1 MNHNS and CDR2 SASEGT. CDR3 length equals 13 residues. The CDR3 nucleotides are TGTGCCAGCAGTGAACCAAACACCGGGGAGCTGTTTTTT. Translated: CASSEPNTGELFF.

A few counts support this clonotype. V gene TRBV4-3 combines with J gene TRBJ2-1; D perhaps matches TRBD2 (5 bases). The V and J ends lost 0 bases and 4 bases respectively, with 10 bases between them. Germline V gives CDR1 LGHNA, CDR2 YSLEER. The CDR3 is 15 residues long. The chain's CDR3 is CASSQDSKRYNEQFF. CDR3 sequence (DNA): TGCGCCAGCAGCCAAGATAGTAAGCGGTACAATGAGCAGTTCTTC.